The T cell receptor (beta chain) under discussion was sequenced for a study of blood T cells in healthy people across ages. Study results and caveats: CMV status of donors was unknown, possibly confounding expanded clonotype changes. The study could not conclusively compare naive and antigen-experienced cells, given its unsorted PBMCs.

Combining a sample-barcoded 5' primer with a J-beta primer mix, a second PCR ran for about 6 to 11 cycles. TCRdb passed the 5' RACE reads through MiXCR, listing each CDR3 protein once. The sample shows over 1,500,000 distinct CDR3 sequences, around 40% of them seen only once. CDR1 is SSHAT and CDR2 is FNYEAQ in the germline V gene (reference sequence). The length of the CDR3 is 19 residues. With 5 bases clipped from V and 0 bases from J, the junction kept 16 bases outside the gene matches. Note on this clonotype: The antigen remains unidentified.

Sequencing was performed on blood. The V call is TRBV7-7, the J call TRBJ2-7; TRBD2 agrees at 10 bases. The TCR comes from a human donor in good health. The CDR3 sequence is CASSLGPRAGGPNSYEQYF. The CDR3, as DNA: TGTGCCAGCAGCCTAGGACCAAGAGCGGGGGGGCCAAACTCCTACGAGCAGTACTTC.